This T cell receptor (beta chain) came from a study of T cells in Graves' hyperthyroidism and ophthalmopathy. About the research overall: Before any treatment, at initial diagnosis, peripheral blood was collected. Whole-study results and caveats: Ophthalmopathy could be told apart from stable hyperthyroidism with a 13 V-J model.

V lost 6 bases to trimming and J lost 7 bases; unmatched junction nucleotides: 8. Germline V gene lookup returns CDR1 WSHSY and CDR2 SAAADI. The CDR3 consists of 14 residues. TCR beta CDR3 region amplification was performed from RNA transcripts. The HTBI primer set served for first-round RT-PCR of the TCR CDR3. TCRdb reanalysed the multiplex PCR reads using MiXCR and keeps one entry per CDR3 protein. The sample has 550,000 to 800,000 distinct CDR3 sequences; about a sixth are singletons. Remarks on this clonotype: Its target is unknown.

With a duration under 2 months, the hyperthyroidism was newly diagnosed in patients aged 18 to 65. Not enrolled were patients with uncontrolled infection, other autoimmune disease, pregnancy or lactation. The chain uses TRBV10-2 and TRBJ2-2; the match to TRBD2 covers 7 bases. The sample was blood. The receptor's source is a man in his late teens or twenties with Graves' hyperthyroidism. The CDR3 region is CASSRDGRVGELFF. The CDR3 DNA follows: TGCGCCAGCAGCCGCGATGGGAGGGTCGGGGAGCTGTTTTTT.